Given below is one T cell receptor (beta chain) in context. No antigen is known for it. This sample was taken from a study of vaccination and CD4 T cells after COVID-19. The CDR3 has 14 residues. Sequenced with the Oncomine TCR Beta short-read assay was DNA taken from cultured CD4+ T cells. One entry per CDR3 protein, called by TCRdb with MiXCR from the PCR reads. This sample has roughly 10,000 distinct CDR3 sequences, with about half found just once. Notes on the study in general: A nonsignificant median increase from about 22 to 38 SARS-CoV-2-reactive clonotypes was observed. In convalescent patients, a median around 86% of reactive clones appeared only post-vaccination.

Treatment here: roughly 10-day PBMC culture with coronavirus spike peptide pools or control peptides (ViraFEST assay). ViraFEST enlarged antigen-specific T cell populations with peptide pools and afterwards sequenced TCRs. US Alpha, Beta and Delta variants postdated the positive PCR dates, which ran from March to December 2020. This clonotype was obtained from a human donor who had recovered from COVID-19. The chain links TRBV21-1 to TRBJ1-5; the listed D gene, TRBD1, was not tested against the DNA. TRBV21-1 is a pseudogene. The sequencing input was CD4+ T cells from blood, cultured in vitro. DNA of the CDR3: TGTGCCAGCATTAAGGGACAGCTCAGTCAGCCCCAGCATTTT. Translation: CASIKGQLSQPQHF.